Listed below are T cell receptor beta chains from one sample, sequenced in a study of blood T cells in healthy people across ages. TCRdb redid the calling of the 5' RACE reads with MiXCR, one entry per CDR3 protein. The data hold about 580,000 distinct CDR3 sequences, with under 55% observed a single time. Sequencing was done on a sample of blood. The source is an elderly man in good health. Both conserved end residues are part of each CDR3. D genes are given only for firm matches. Rows give clone size only sometimes, using once, few, many, or a class for an expanded clone.

>TRBJ1-2|.|TRBV2|.
TGTGCCAGCAGCCAAGTAGATCTGAGACAGAATAACTATGGCTACACCTTC
CASSQVDLRQNNYGYTF
>TRBJ1-6|few|TRBV7-2|TRBD1
TGTGCCAGCAGCTCGCACGGGACAGGGGGTTCACCCCTCCACTTT
CASSSHGTGGSPLHF
>TRBJ1-3|.|TRBV4-1|TRBD1
TGCGCCAGCAGCCGGGATCATCAGGGGGCGTCTGGAAACACCATATATTTT
CASSRDHQGASGNTIYF
>TRBJ2-7|.|TRBV7-8|.
TGTGCCAGCAGCTTAGCCGCTGACAGCAACTACGAGCAGTACTTC
CASSLAADSNYEQYF
>TRBJ2-3|.|TRBV2|TRBD1
TGTGCCACCATGGCCGGGACAGGGTCAACGGATACGCAGTATTTT
CATMAGTGSTDTQYF
>TRBJ1-6|many|TRBV6-6|.
TGTGCCAGCAGTTACGTCAGGGAGGACTCACCCCTCCACTTT
CASSYVREDSPLHF
>TRBJ2-1|.|TRBV5-1|TRBD2
TGCGCCAGCAGCATCGGCGGGGGGGCCCATGAGCAGTTCTTC
CASSIGGGAHEQFF
>TRBJ1-4|.|TRBV2|TRBD1
TGTGCCAGCAGTGGACGACGGGACAGGATTGAAAAACTGTTTTTT
CASSGRRDRIEKLFF
>TRBJ2-1|.|TRBV5-1|.
TGCGCCAGCAGCTTGGGCGGGGTTACGGCCAATGAGCAGTTCTTC
CASSLGGVTANEQFF
>TRBJ1-4|once|TRBV7-8|TRBD1
TGTGTCAGCACGACAGGGTGGGGAGAAAAACTGTTTTTT
CVSTTGWGEKLFF
>TRBJ2-3|few|TRBV20-1|TRBD2
TGCAGTGCTAGTGGGACTAGCGGGAGTAGCGCAGATACGCAGTATTTT
CSASGTSGSSADTQYF
>TRBJ2-5|.|TRBV6-5|TRBD2
TGTGCCAGCAGTTACCTAGATAGCGGGAGAAAAGAGACCCAGTACTTC
CASSYLDSGRKETQYF
>TRBJ1-5|.|TRBV4-3|.
TGCGCCAGCAGCCAAGATCGGGGGTCTAGCAATCAGCCCCAGCATTTT
CASSQDRGSSNQPQHF
>TRBJ2-6|.|TRBV4-1|.
TGCGCCAGCAGCCAAGAGACAGTGAGCTCTGGGGCCAACGTCCTGACTTTC
CASSQETVSSGANVLTF
>TRBJ2-3|.|TRBV7-2|.
TGTGCCAGCACCGTAGCCGGGGCTACAGATACGCAGTATTTT
CASTVAGATDTQYF
>TRBJ2-7|.|TRBV6-2/TRBV6-3|.
TGTGCCAGCAGTTACGAGGGAATCGAGCAGTACTTC
CASSYEGIEQYF
>TRBJ1-1|.|TRBV7-2|.
TGTGCCAGCAGCTTAGTAACTGCCAAAGGGGGAAGCACTGAAGCTTTCTTT
CASSLVTAKGGSTEAFF
>TRBJ2-7|.|TRBV20-1|.
TGCAGTGCTATAGGGGGAGTTGGCAGGGTCGAGCAGTACTTC
CSAIGGVGRVEQYF
>TRBJ1-1|.|TRBV12-3/TRBV12-4|.
TGTGCCAGTAGTTTAGCGCTAGGCGGGGTGGTTGAAGCTTTCTTT
CASSLALGGVVEAFF
>TRBJ2-7|few|TRBV5-1|.
TGCGCCAGCAGCTCTACCGGGACTCGCGCCGAGCAGTACTTC
CASSSTGTRAEQYF
>TRBJ2-3|few|TRBV7-2|.
TGTGCCAGCAGCTACAGAGATACGCAGTATTTT
CASSYRDTQYF
>TRBJ1-1|.|TRBV29-1|.
TGCAGCGTTGAAGCGGGCGGATTGGGCACTGAAGCTTTCTTT
CSVEAGGLGTEAFF
>TRBJ2-3|.|TRBV6-5|.
TGTGCCAGCAGTTACACTGGGATCGGGACAGATACGCAGTATTTT
CASSYTGIGTDTQYF